One and the same sample provided the 2 T cell receptor beta chains below, sequenced in a study of OX40 agonist ivuxolimab in advanced cancers. Sequencing used immunoSEQ multiplex PCR; TCRdb keeps in-frame clones, though not all of them. Of about 55,000 clones detected, 80% appear once; the ten largest clones hold roughly 4.6%. The sample in question was CD4+ or CD8+ T cells sorted from blood, obtained in a trial of the OX40 agonist ivuxolimab. Receptor source: an adult with an advanced solid tumor such as melanoma, head and neck, liver or kidney cancer.

The chain joins TRBV6-1 to TRBJ1-1; unclear D gene. The V end was cut by 7 bases, the J end by 4 bases, with 13 bases between. The germline V gene has CDR1 MNHNS and CDR2 SASEGT. The length of the CDR3 is 13 residues. CDR3 sequence reads: CASTGRPITEAFF. DNA for the CDR3: TGTGCCAGCACCGGGAGGCCGATCACTGAAGCTTTCTTT.

This clone was picked up one time. V usage is TRBV6-5 and J usage is TRBJ2-3, with D maybe TRBD2 (6 bases). V dropped 7 bases and J dropped 2 bases, with 10 bases sitting between them. CDR3 length: 13 amino acids. Germline V gives CDR1 MNHEY, CDR2 SVGAGI. In DNA form, the CDR3 reads TGTGCCAGCAAGTGGGGGGACACAGATACGCAGTATTTT. It codes for CASKWGDTDTQYF.